These 24 T cell receptor beta chains share one sample of origin, sequenced in a study of molecular identifiers for immune sequencing clone quantification (dated by TCRdb to 2016 to 2018). The library was made by PCR. Sequenced on a NextSeq 500. The public reads were run again by TCRdb, first through fastp at Q25 and then through MiXCR, and only productive beta chains were kept. Identical CDR3 protein sequences are pooled into one entry, listed with their most common genes and DNA. The sample contains approximately 320,000 distinct CDR3 sequences, about a quarter of them found a single time. The ten largest clones add up to 0.65% to 0.75% of the sample. Sequencing was done on a sample of naive CD8+ T cells from blood, with Jurkat cell RNA spiked in. The cell subset or site tag for this specimen amounts to: FACS-sorted CD8+CD4-CCR7+CD45RA+ naive T cells. These receptors all come from a human donor in good health. Some libraries in this study had Jurkat cell RNA spiked in.

The chain carries TRBV20-1 and TRBJ1-6; no reliable D call. The V end lost 6 bases, the J end lost 10 bases, and 19 bases lay between the germline ends. CDR1 is DFQATT and CDR2 is SNEGSKA in the germline V gene (reference sequence). The CDR3 has 14 amino acids. For the CDR3, the DNA is TGCAGTGCCCGCGGTTACGAAACGGAGTCACCCCTCCACTTT. Its translation: CSARGYETESPLHF.

In the case of this clonotype: A read error may be the cause here, since a much bigger clone is one base away. This sequence joins TRBV6-2 or TRBV6-3 and TRBJ1-1; no firm D call. This CDR3 contains 12 residues. The V end lost 2 bases, the J end lost 3 bases, and 4 bases lay between the germline ends. CDR1 is MNHEY and CDR2 is SVGEGT in the germline V gene. This CDR3 is CASSYMDTEAFF. CDR3 DNA sequence: TGTGCCAGCAGTTACATGGACACTGAAGCTTTCTTT.

This clonotype was seen ten or more times. The chain carries TRBV12-5 and TRBJ2-7, with TRBD2 as a possible D gene (6 bases). The length of the CDR3 is 13 residues. V lost 1 base to trimming and J lost 3 bases, with 7 bases between them. Germline values: CDR1 LGHNT, CDR2 FRNRAP. The CDR3 region has the DNA TGTGCTAGTGGTTTGGACGGGGGCTACGAGCAGTACTTC. Amino acid sequence: CASGLDGGYEQYF. Combining the CDR3 with reference TRBV12-5 and TRBJ2-7 gives the whole variable domain DARVTQTPRHKVTEMGQEVTMRCQPILGHNTVFWYRQTMMQGLELLAYFRNRAPLDDSGMPKDRFSAEMPDATLATLKIQPSEPRDSAVYFCASGLDGGYEQYFGPGTRLTVT.

This clonotype was picked up a small number of times. The chain carries TRBV7-9 and TRBJ2-1, with a possible D match to TRBD2 (5 bases). Germline V gene data show CDR1 as SEHNR and CDR2 as FQNEAQ (reference sequence). Trimming stripped 5 bases from V and 6 bases from J, with 11 bases between. The CDR3 has 13 residues. This CDR3 is CASSHPGSNEQFF. The CDR3 DNA reads as TGTGCCAGCAGCCACCCGGGGAGCAATGAGCAGTTCTTC.

In its sample, this clonotype was seen a few times. V is TRBV6-1 and J is TRBJ1-1; unclear D gene. Per germline, CDR1 MNHNS and CDR2 SASEGT. Trimming removed 7 bases at V and 0 bases at J, with 9 bases between. The CDR3 loop spans 13 amino acids. The CDR3, as DNA: TGTGCCAGCAATCCTTCTCTGAACACTGAAGCTTTCTTT. It translates to CASNPSLNTEAFF.

Comment on this clonotype: A much bigger clone sits one base away, suggesting this may be a read error. J is TRBJ2-1 and V is TRBV27; D uncertain. Germline values: CDR1 MNHEY, CDR2 SMNVEV (reference sequence). The CDR3 consists of 14 residues. As DNA, the CDR3 is TGTGTCAGCAGTTTACCCCCTCCATACAATGAGCAGTTCTTC. Amino acid sequence: CVSSLPPPYNEQFF.

As regards this clonotype: At one of its ends the junction is not consistent with the germline gene, which may arise from a read error. The chain carries TRBV6-2 or TRBV6-3 and TRBJ2-7, with TRBD1 matching over 10 bases. CDR1 MNHEY and CDR2 SVGEGT come from the germline V gene. CDR3 length: 15 amino acids. This CDR3 reads CASSTTRQGAYEQCF. CDR3 sequence (DNA): TGTGCCAGCAGTACCACCCGACAGGGGGCCTACGAGCAGTGCTTC.

This clonotype was recorded at least ten times. The chain has TRBV6-2 or TRBV6-3 and TRBJ2-7; D is perhaps TRBD2 (6 bases). Trimming cost V 6 bases and J 4 bases, with 16 bases left between them. CDR1 and CDR2 from the germline V gene are MNHEY and SVGEGT. This CDR3 is 14 amino acids long. The CDR3: CASSPGTQPYEQYF. CDR3 bases: TGTGCCAGCAGCCCCGGGACTCAACCATACGAGCAGTACTTC.

This clonotype was counted between two and nine times. V gene TRBV6-2 or TRBV6-3 combines with J gene TRBJ2-3; D uncertain. Trimming took 5 bases from V and 5 from J, leaving 8 bases between them. Germline CDR1 MNHEY, CDR2 SVGEGT. This CDR3 has 12 residues. The CDR3 loop is CASSPKGDTQYF. The CDR3 region has the DNA TGTGCCAGCAGTCCGAAGGGAGATACGCAGTATTTT.

A remark on this clonotype: Just one base apart from a much larger clone, this may be a read error. V is TRBV20-1 and J is TRBJ2-7; 7 nucleotides line up with TRBD1. J lost 6 bases, V lost 4 bases, and 12 bases had no gene match. Germline CDR1 DFQATT, CDR2 SNEGSKA (reference sequence). The CDR3 is 14 amino acids. Here the CDR3 reads CSAMYGFRGSEQYF. CDR3 DNA: TGCAGTGCTATGTACGGCTTCAGGGGGTCCGAGCAGTACTTC.

In this sample, this clonotype turned up many times. The DNA for the CDR3 is TGCAGCGTTAGTCTGGGTACCTACGAGCAGTACTTC. The encoded protein is CSVSLGTYEQYF. V and J are TRBV29-1 and TRBJ2-7; D remains ambiguous. V gave up 5 bases and J gave up 2 bases, with 10 bases separating them. CDR3 length: 12 amino acids. CDR1 and CDR2 from the germline V gene are SQVTM and ANQGSEA.

This clonotype was detected only a few times. The chain links TRBV14 to TRBJ2-1; 9 bases map to TRBD1. The V segment lost 0 bases and the J segment 9 bases; nucleotides outside the gene matches: 12. The CDR3 spans 17 residues. Germline CDR1 is SGHDN and CDR2 is FVKESK. The CDR3 DNA sequence: TGTGCCAGCAGCCAAGAACCCCCCGGGACAGGGTACGGTGAGCAGTTCTTC. It translates to CASSQEPPGTGYGEQFF.

This clonotype was seen repeatedly, ten times or more. This sequence joins TRBV12-3 or TRBV12-4 and TRBJ1-5; no clear D gene. V was shortened by 2 bases and J by 1 base, with 6 bases between the two germline ends. This CDR3 is 14 amino acids long. CDR3 residues: CASSLMGSNQPQHF. In DNA, the CDR3 is TGTGCCAGCAGTTTAATGGGAAGCAATCAGCCCCAGCATTTT.

The rearrangement links TRBV11-2 to TRBJ2-2; a weak D match, TRBD2 (7 bases). Trimming cost V 5 bases and J 4 bases, with 14 bases left between them. Looked up from germline, CDR1 is SGHAT and CDR2 is FQNNGV. The CDR3 sequence is 15 residues long. CDR3 nucleotide sequence: TGTGCCAGCAGCCCGGGCGGGGGCGTCACCGGGGAGCTGTTTTTT. Its translation: CASSPGGGVTGELFF.

This clonotype was observed a few times. The J gene is TRBJ2-1, the V gene TRBV11-3; tentatively, D is TRBD1 or TRBD2 (5 bases each). V lost 2 bases, J lost 7 bases, and 15 bases lay in between. The CDR3 is 15 amino acids. The V gene's germline CDR1 is SGHNT and CDR2 YENEEA. The CDR3 loop reads CASSLSWGIDNEQFF. The CDR3 DNA follows: TGTGCCAGCAGCTTATCTTGGGGGATCGATAATGAGCAGTTCTTC. The whole variable domain, remainder taken from reference TRBV11-3 and TRBJ2-1, is EAGVVQSPRYKIIEKKQPVAFWCNPISGHNTLYWYLQNLGQGPELLIRYENEEAVDDSQLPKDRFSAERLKGVDSTLKIQPAELGDSAVYLCASSLSWGIDNEQFFGPGTRLTVL.

This clonotype was seen many times. The V and J genes are TRBV11-2 and TRBJ2-3; no reliable D call. CDR3 length: 12 residues. V dropped 3 bases and J dropped 9 bases, with 10 bases sitting between them. CDR1 is SGHAT, CDR2 FQNNGV, per germline. The CDR3 spells CASSLGHATQYF. For the CDR3, the DNA is TGTGCCAGCAGCTTGGGCCACGCGACGCAGTATTTT.

The sample holds many counts of this clonotype. The chain links TRBV7-9 to TRBJ2-3; no clear D. V was pared by 5 bases and J by 0 bases, with 18 bases between. The CDR3 loop spans 17 amino acids. The germline V gene has CDR1 SEHNR and CDR2 FQNEAQ (reference sequence). Here the CDR3 DNA reads TGTGCCAGCAGCGCCTACCTCATAACCTCTAGCACAGATACGCAGTATTTT. Translation: CASSAYLITSSTDTQYF.

This clonotype was counted ten times or more. The chain couples TRBV9 to TRBJ2-7, with 13 bases that match TRBD2. The CDR3 covers 15 residues. With V trimmed by 2 bases and J by 3 bases, 2 bases remained unmatched. Germline values: CDR1 SGDLS, CDR2 YYNGEE. CDR3 sequence: CASSVGTSGVYEQYF. DNA for the CDR3: TGTGCCAGCAGCGTCGGGACTAGCGGGGTCTACGAGCAGTACTTC.

This clonotype was seen just once. A junction end diverges from the germline sequence, so it may reflect a read error. The chain has TRBV9 and TRBJ2-7, with D maybe TRBD2 (7 bases). The germline CDR1 and CDR2 sequences are SGDLS and YYNGEE. CDR3 size: 15 residues. CDR3 residues: CASSSPSGGSSEHYF. In DNA form, the CDR3 reads TGTGCCAGCAGCAGCCCCTCGGGGGGCTCCTCCGAGCACTACTTC. Filled out from reference TRBV9 and TRBJ2-7, the complete variable domain reads DSGVTQTPKHLITATGQRVTLRCSPRSGDLSVYWYQQSLDQGLQFLIQYYNGEERAKGNILERFSAQQFPDLHSELNLSSLELGDSALYFCASSSPSGGSSEHYFGPGTRLTVT.

Many counts were recorded for this clonotype. V is TRBV29-1 and J is TRBJ1-1; D call uncertain. Trimming removed 4 bases from V and 7 bases from J, with 10 bases in between. Germline V lookup: CDR1 SQVTM, CDR2 ANQGSEA. The CDR3 loop spans 11 amino acids. The CDR3 DNA reads as TGCAGCGTTGTTCGGAACGGTGAAGCTTTCTTT. Residues: CSVVRNGEAFF.

In its sample, this clonotype was seen many times. This chain joins TRBV29-1 and TRBJ2-2, with D perhaps given as TRBD1 or TRBD2 (5 bases each). V lost 7 bases and J lost 4, with 10 bases in between. Germline lookup yields CDR1 SQVTM and CDR2 ANQGSEA. This CDR3 spans 12 amino acids. The CDR3 nucleotides read TGCAGCGGGGGGACGGCCACCGGGGAGCTGTTTTTT. Encoded protein: CSGGTATGELFF.

This clonotype was recorded many times. The chain employs TRBV11-2 and TRBJ2-5; D unclear. Trimming removed 1 base at V and 5 bases at J, with 5 bases between. CDR1 is SGHAT, CDR2 FQNNGV, per germline. The CDR3 consists of 12 residues. CDR3 sequence: CASSLVAETQYF. The CDR3 region has the DNA TGTGCCAGCAGCTTAGTCGCGGAGACCCAGTACTTC.

This clonotype showed up just a few times. This chain connects TRBV30 to TRBJ2-7; D possibly corresponds to TRBD1 (6 bases). This CDR3 comprises 12 residues. CDR1 is GTSNPN, CDR2 SVGIG, per germline (reference sequence). V gave up 1 base and J gave up 6 bases, with 10 bases separating them. The CDR3 loop reads CAWSETGIEQYF. CDR3 sequence (DNA): TGTGCCTGGAGTGAGACAGGTATCGAGCAGTACTTC.

This clonotype was seen repeatedly, ten times or more. The J gene is TRBJ1-3, the V gene TRBV2; D gene ambiguous. Trimming stripped 6 bases from V and 0 bases from J, with 9 bases between. Germline CDR1 reads SNHLY; CDR2 reads FYNNEI. The CDR3 has 14 residues. Here the CDR3 reads CASSNGLSGNTIYF. The DNA for the CDR3 is TGTGCCAGCAGCAACGGGCTCTCTGGAAACACCATATATTTT.